The clone carrying this TCR beta chain was observed at least ten times. Antigen unknown. The sample is drawn from a study of identical twins. General observations from the study: With abundant cord blood beta clonotypes, insertions were fewer; memory repertoires showed no such pattern. Modeled out-of-frame TCR alpha sharing in monozygotic twins fell below observed levels.

Addition of a universal primer site occurred through template switching, and cDNA carried unique molecular identifiers. TCRdb reprocessed the 5' RACE reads via MiXCR and lists one record per CDR3 protein. The sample contains approximately 620,000 distinct CDR3 sequences, 8% to 9% of which appear only once. CDR3 size: 16 residues. Trimming removed 3 bases at V and 1 base at J, with 13 bases between. The donor group consisted entirely of healthy Caucasians. The same data also went into a second study, on yellow fever vaccine responses in identical twins.

This chain uses TRBV12-3 or TRBV12-4 with TRBJ2-1; possible D gene TRBD1, 6 bases. This clonotype was obtained from a young woman in good health. Specimen: PBMCs. The CDR3 sequence is CASSFGRDISYNEQFF. CDR3 in DNA: TGTGCCAGCAGTTTCGGTCGGGACATATCCTACAATGAGCAGTTCTTC.